This T cell receptor (delta chain) comes out of a study of γδ T cells in repeated Plasmodium falciparum infection. Findings and limits, study-wide: Vdelta2-negative gammadelta repertoires appeared less diverse and less shared in Malian than Australian children. Vgamma9/Vdelta2+ repertoires stayed stably polyclonal over time and infection.

About this clone: What it recognizes is unknown. This likely traces to a read error, being one base from a far larger clone. Other DNA sequences of this sample code for an identical CDR3.

The germline CDR1 and CDR2 sequences are TSWWSYY and QGS. Trimming stripped 3 bases from V and 5 bases from J, with 10 bases between. The CDR3 loop spans 13 amino acids. With CATT, TCRdb re-called clones from the multiplex PCR reads. The sample has 45,000 to 60,000 delta-chain clones, roughly 2% seen once; the top ten hold roughly 25%. Bulk repertoires came from Vgamma9/Vdelta2+ or Vdelta2-negative gammadelta T cells flow-sorted from PBMC. The receptor was derived from a pool of human donors (malaria-infected and uninfected, not separated). The sample comprised gamma-delta T cells from blood. This chain uses TRDV1 with TRDJ1; D gene ambiguous. CDR3 coding DNA: TGTGCTCTTGGGGAGGTACCCGGTGATAAACTCATCTTT. Its protein is CALGEVPGDKLIF.